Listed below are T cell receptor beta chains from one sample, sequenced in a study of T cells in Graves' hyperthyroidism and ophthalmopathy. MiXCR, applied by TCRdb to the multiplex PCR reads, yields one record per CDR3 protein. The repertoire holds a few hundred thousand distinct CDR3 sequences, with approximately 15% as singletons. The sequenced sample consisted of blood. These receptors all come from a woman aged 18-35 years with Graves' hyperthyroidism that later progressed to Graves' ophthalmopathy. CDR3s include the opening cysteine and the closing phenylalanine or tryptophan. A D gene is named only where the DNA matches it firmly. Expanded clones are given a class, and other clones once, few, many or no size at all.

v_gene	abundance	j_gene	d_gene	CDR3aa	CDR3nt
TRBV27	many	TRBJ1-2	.	CASSLKTNYGYTF	TGTGCCAGCAGTTTGAAAACTAACTATGGCTACACCTTC
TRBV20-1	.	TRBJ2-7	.	CSASTRAQQYF	TGCAGTGCTAGTACCAGAGCCCAGCAGTACTTC
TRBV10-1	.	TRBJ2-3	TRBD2	CASSGTSGRAADTQYF	TGCGCCAGCAGCGGGACTAGCGGGAGGGCAGCAGATACGCAGTATTTT
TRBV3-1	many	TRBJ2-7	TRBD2	CASSQTSAYEQYF	TGTGCCAGCAGCCAGACTAGCGCCTACGAGCAGTACTTC
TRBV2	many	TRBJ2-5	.	CASSESLAQRETQYF	TGTGCCAGCAGTGAATCTCTAGCCCAAAGGGAGACCCAGTACTTC
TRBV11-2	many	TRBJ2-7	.	CASSLGDRYYEQYF	TGTGCCAGCAGCTTAGGTGACAGGTACTACGAGCAGTACTTC
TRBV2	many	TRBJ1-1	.	CASRWGAGDTEAFF	TGTGCCAGCAGGTGGGGGGCAGGGGACACTGAAGCTTTCTTT
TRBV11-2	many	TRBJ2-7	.	CASSFDSYYEQYF	TGTGCCAGCAGCTTTGACAGCTACTACGAGCAGTACTTC
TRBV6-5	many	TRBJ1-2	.	CASSYSKADGYTF	TGTGCCAGCAGTTACTCGAAGGCGGATGGCTACACCTTC
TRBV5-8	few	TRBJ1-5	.	CASSFPGASNQPQHF	TGTGCCAGCAGCTTTCCGGGGGCAAGCAATCAGCCCCAGCATTTT
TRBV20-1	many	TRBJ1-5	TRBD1	CSASTGGDQPQHF	TGCAGTGCTTCCACAGGGGGCGATCAGCCCCAGCATTTT
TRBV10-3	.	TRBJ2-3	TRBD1	CAIRADRGPDTQYF	TGTGCCATCAGAGCGGACAGGGGGCCAGATACGCAGTATTTT
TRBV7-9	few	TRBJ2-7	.	CASSLEQNEQYF	TGTGCCAGCAGCTTAGAACAAAATGAGCAGTACTTC
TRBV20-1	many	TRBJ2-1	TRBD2	CSASVAGAEYNEQFF	TGCAGTGCTAGTGTAGCGGGAGCCGAGTACAATGAGCAGTTCTTC
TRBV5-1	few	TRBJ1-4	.	CASSEDSSEKLFF	TGCGCCAGCAGCGAGGACAGCTCAGAAAAACTGTTTTTT
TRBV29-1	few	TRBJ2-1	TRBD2	CSIEGEGGPNEQFF	TGCAGCATCGAGGGAGAGGGAGGGCCCAATGAGCAGTTCTTC
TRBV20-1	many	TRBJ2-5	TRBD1	CSAWTGEETQYF	TGCAGTGCTTGGACAGGGGAAGAGACCCAGTACTTC
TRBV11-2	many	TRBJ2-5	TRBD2	CASSLGRRVSGRVDPGETQYF	TGTGCCAGCAGCTTGGGCCGGAGAGTTAGCGGGAGGGTGGATCCAGGAGAGACCCAGTACTTC
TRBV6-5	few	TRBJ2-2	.	CASSYSLGSTGELFF	TGTGCCAGCAGTTACTCCTTAGGTTCCACCGGGGAGCTGTTTTTT
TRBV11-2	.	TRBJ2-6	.	CASSRWGRNSGANVLTF	TGTGCCAGCAGCCGGTGGGGACGGAACTCTGGGGCCAACGTCCTGACTTTC
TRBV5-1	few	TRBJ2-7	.	CASSWTGPNYEQYF	TGCGCCAGCAGCTGGACCGGGCCAAACTACGAGCAGTACTTC
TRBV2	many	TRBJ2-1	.	CASTRRLLYNEQFF	TGTGCCAGCACGCGGAGGCTTCTTTACAATGAGCAGTTCTTC
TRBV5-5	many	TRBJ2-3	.	CASSLATRLGTDTQYF	TGTGCCAGCAGCTTGGCCACTCGGCTCGGGACAGATACGCAGTATTTT
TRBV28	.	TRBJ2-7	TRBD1	CASSSDRGRYEQYF	TGTGCCAGCAGTTCGGACAGGGGGCGATACGAGCAGTACTTC
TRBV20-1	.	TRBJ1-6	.	CSARRVNSPLHF	TGCAGTGCTAGAAGGGTAAATTCACCCCTCCACTTT
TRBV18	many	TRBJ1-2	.	CASSPNSVYGYTF	TGTGCCAGCTCACCTAATTCTGTTTATGGCTACACCTTC
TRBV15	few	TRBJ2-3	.	CATSRGGAVGTQYF	TGTGCCACCAGCAGAGGCGGCGCGGTCGGTACGCAGTATTTT
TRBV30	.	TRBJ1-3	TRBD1	CAWSVDRAGNTIYF	TGTGCCTGGAGTGTAGACAGGGCTGGAAACACCATATATTTT
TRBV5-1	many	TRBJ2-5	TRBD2	CASSPLPGGSGLETQYF	TGCGCCAGCAGCCCCCTACCGGGCGGGAGTGGGCTAGAGACCCAGTACTTC
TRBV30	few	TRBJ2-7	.	CAWSVGFGYEQYF	TGTGCCTGGAGTGTGGGCTTCGGGTACGAGCAGTACTTC
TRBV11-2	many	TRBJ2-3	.	CASTAGWLAGFRDTQYF	TGTGCCAGCACGGCGGGGTGGCTCGCGGGGTTCAGGGATACGCAGTATTTT
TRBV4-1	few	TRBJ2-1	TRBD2	CASSQDELAGYNEQFF	TGCGCCAGCAGCCAAGATGAACTAGCGGGGTACAATGAGCAGTTCTTC
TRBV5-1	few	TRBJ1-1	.	CASSLGYMNTEAFF	TGCGCCAGCAGCTTAGGGTACATGAACACTGAAGCTTTCTTT
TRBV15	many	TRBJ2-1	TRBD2	CATSRDVAGDYNEQFF	TGTGCCACCAGCAGAGATGTAGCGGGGGATTACAATGAGCAGTTCTTC
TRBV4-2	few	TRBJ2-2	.	CASSQGSWQANTGELFF	TGTGCCAGCAGCCAAGGATCGTGGCAGGCGAACACCGGGGAGCTGTTTTTT
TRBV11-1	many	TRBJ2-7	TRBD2	CASGLSGAPYEQYF	TGTGCCAGCGGCCTTAGCGGGGCGCCCTACGAGCAGTACTTC
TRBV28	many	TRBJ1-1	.	CASSEDMGVNTEAFF	TGTGCCAGCAGTGAGGATATGGGGGTGAACACTGAAGCTTTCTTT
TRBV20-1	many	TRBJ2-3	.	CTVPSSTQYF	TGCACGGTACCCTCCTCTACGCAGTATTTT
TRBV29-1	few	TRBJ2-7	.	CSVEAEGGSYEQYF	TGCAGCGTTGAAGCGGAGGGAGGCTCCTACGAGCAGTACTTC
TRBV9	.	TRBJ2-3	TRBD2	CASNGTSALGTDTQYF	TGTGCCAGCAACGGAACTAGCGCTCTCGGCACAGATACGCAGTATTTT
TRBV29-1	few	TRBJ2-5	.	CSVESSWETQYF	TGCAGCGTTGAGTCATCCTGGGAGACCCAGTACTTC
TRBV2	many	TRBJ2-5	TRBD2	CASSRLREAETQYF	TGTGCCAGCAGTCGTCTCCGGGAGGCAGAGACCCAGTACTTC
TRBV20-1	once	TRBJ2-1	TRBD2	CSARDGTSYEQFF	TGCAGTGCTAGAGATGGGACTAGTTATGAGCAGTTCTTC
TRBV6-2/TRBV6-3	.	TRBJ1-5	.	CASSYLGDGLFSNQPQHF	TGTGCCAGCAGTTACTTAGGGGATGGGCTTTTTAGCAATCAGCCCCAGCATTTT
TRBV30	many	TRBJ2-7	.	CAWSVGSSYEQYF	TGTGCCTGGAGTGTGGGTAGCAGCTACGAGCAGTACTTC
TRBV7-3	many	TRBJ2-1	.	CASSPGQGNEQFF	TGTGCCAGCAGCCCAGGTCAGGGCAATGAGCAGTTCTTC
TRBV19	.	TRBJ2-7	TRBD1	CASRGTGTAYEQYF	TGTGCCAGTAGAGGGACAGGAACAGCCTACGAGCAGTACTTC
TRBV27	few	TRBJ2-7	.	CASSSRNSYEQYF	TGTGCCAGCAGTTCCCGTAACTCCTACGAGCAGTACTTC
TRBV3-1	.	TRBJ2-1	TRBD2	CASSQDPGLAGFF	TGTGCCAGCAGCCAAGATCCCGGGCTAGCGGGGTTCTTC
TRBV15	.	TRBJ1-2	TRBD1	CATSRDEGAYGYTF	TGTGCCACCAGCAGAGATGAGGGGGCCTATGGCTACACCTTC
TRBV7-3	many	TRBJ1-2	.	CASSLPDSGGLDYGYTF	TGTGCCAGCAGCTTACCGGACAGTGGCGGCCTGGATTATGGCTACACCTTC
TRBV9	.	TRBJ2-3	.	CASSAIPGTPTDTQYF	TGTGCCAGCAGCGCTATACCCGGGACTCCCACAGATACGCAGTATTTT
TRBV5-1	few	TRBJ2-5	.	CASSLARTGSTQETQYF	TGCGCCAGCAGCTTGGCCAGGACGGGTAGTACCCAAGAGACCCAGTACTTC